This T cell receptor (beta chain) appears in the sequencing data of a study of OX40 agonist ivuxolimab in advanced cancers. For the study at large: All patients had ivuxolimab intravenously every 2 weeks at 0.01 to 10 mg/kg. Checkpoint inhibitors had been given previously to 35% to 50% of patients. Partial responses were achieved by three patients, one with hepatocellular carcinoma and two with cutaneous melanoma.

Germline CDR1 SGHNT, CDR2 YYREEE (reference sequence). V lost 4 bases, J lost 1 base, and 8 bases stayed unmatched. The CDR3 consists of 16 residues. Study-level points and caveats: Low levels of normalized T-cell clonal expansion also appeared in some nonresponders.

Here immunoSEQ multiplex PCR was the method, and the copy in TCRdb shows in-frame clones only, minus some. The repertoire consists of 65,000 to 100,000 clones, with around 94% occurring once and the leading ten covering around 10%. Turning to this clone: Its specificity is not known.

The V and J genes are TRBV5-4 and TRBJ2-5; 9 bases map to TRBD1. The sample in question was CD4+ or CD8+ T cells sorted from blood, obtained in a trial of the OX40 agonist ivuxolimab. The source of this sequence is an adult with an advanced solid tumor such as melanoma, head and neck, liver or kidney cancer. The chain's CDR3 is CASSHWDRAIQETQYF. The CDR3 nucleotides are TGTGCCAGCAGCCACTGGGACAGGGCGATCCAAGAGACCCAGTACTTC.